The subject of this entry is one T cell receptor beta chain. The sample belongs to a study of CD8 T cells in Susac syndrome. Peripheral blood CD8+ and CD4+ T cells were profiled by TCR beta sequencing. The multiple sclerosis controls were treatment-naive patients affected by stable or active relapsing-remitting disease. After extraction with the RNeasy kit, roughly 0.5 to 1 ug of the RNA was reverse transcribed using random hexamers. With immunoSEQ multiplex PCR, TCR beta CDR3 was amplified across 54 Vbeta and 13 Jbeta. TCRdb re-derived calls from the immunoSEQ multiplex PCR reads in MiXCR, one entry per CDR3 protein. The repertoire holds about 300,000 distinct CDR3 sequences, with roughly 90% as singletons. The CDR3 is made up of 16 amino acids. Trimming shortened V by 1 base and J by 4 bases, and 14 bases separated the two germline ends. Germline CDR1 and CDR2: LGHNA and YNFKEQ.

The sequence was obtained from a human donor with multiple sclerosis. The sample taken for sequencing was CD8+ T cells from PBMCs. This chain joins TRBV4-2 and TRBJ2-1, with D possibly matching TRBD1 (6 bases). The DNA for the CDR3 is TGTGCCAGCAGCCAAGTTTCCCGGGACACTTACAATGAGCAGTTCTTC. As protein: CASSQVSRDTYNEQFF.